A single sample gave rise to the 21 T cell receptor beta chains below, sequenced in a study of CD8 T cells in Susac syndrome. Roughly 0.45 to 1 ug RNA was reverse transcribed with random hexamers. MiXCR was run by TCRdb on the immunoSEQ multiplex PCR reads, yielding one entry per CDR3 protein. This sample has tens of thousands of distinct CDR3 sequences, with 96% found just once. What was sequenced was CD4+ T cells from PBMCs. Every receptor here comes from a human donor with multiple sclerosis.

This clonotype was seen only a few times. The chain joins TRBV6-1 to TRBJ2-5; TRBD2 might be the D (5 bases). From germline, CDR1 is MNHNS and CDR2 SASEGT. This CDR3 is 13 amino acids long. The V gene lost 7 bases and the J gene lost 5 bases, with 14 bases spanning the gap. CDR3 amino acids: CASKRDVMETQYF. The CDR3 nucleotides read TGTGCCAGCAAGAGGGATGTAATGGAGACCCAGTACTTC.

The chain couples TRBV3-1 to TRBJ2-3; TRBD1 is a possible D gene (7 bases). Between the trimmed V and J ends, which lost 0 bases and 4 bases, there was a span of 11 bases. Germline loops: CDR1 LGHDT, CDR2 YNNKEL (reference sequence). This CDR3 comprises 15 residues. CDR3 DNA: TGTGCCAGCAGCCAAGAGCAGGGGGGAGCAGATACGCAGTATTTT. Translated, it gives CASSQEQGGADTQYF.

The rearrangement joins TRBV10-3 to TRBJ2-5; D perhaps matches TRBD2 (5 bases). This CDR3 comprises 14 residues. V dropped 3 bases and J dropped 1 base, with 9 bases sitting between them. The germline V gene has CDR1 ENHRY and CDR2 SYGVKD. The CDR3 region has the DNA TGTGCCATCAGTGACTCGGGGAGCCAAGAGACCCAGTACTTC. Translated, it gives CAISDSGSQETQYF.

CDR3 nucleotide sequence: TGTGCCAGCAGCCTTCAGGATACGCAGTATTTT. Its protein product is CASSLQDTQYF. This sequence joins TRBV6-2 or TRBV6-3 and TRBJ2-3; D call uncertain. Germline V CDR1 and CDR2: MNHEY, SVGEGT. CDR3 size: 11 residues. The V end was cut by 6 bases, the J end by 6 bases, with 7 bases between.

This chain links TRBV27 with TRBJ2-7; the D call may be TRBD1 or TRBD2 (5 bases each). The CDR3 is 13 residues long. The V and J ends lost 8 bases and 5 bases respectively, with 16 bases between them. CDR1 MNHEY and CDR2 SMNVEV come from the germline V gene (reference sequence). The CDR3, as DNA: TGTGCCAGCTGGGACCTTTTGACACACGAGCAGTACTTC. This translates into CASWDLLTHEQYF.

The CDR3 protein is CASSRPWAGRSYEQYF. CDR3 bases: TGTGCCAGCAGCCGGCCCTGGGCAGGGAGAAGCTACGAGCAGTACTTC. The chain combines TRBV3-1 with TRBJ2-7; D is perhaps TRBD1 or TRBD2 (5 bases each). This CDR3 region has 16 residues. V gave up 4 bases and J gave up 3 bases, with 19 bases separating them. Germline loops: CDR1 LGHDT, CDR2 YNNKEL (reference sequence).

The chain employs TRBV12-3 or TRBV12-4 and TRBJ2-5, with a tentative D call TRBD2 (5 bases). V was shortened by 6 bases and J by 4 bases, with 12 bases between the two germline ends. The CDR3 runs to 13 residues. The CDR3 reads CASRADAIETQYF. In DNA, the CDR3 is TGTGCCAGCAGAGCGGATGCGATAGAGACCCAGTACTTC.

J is TRBJ1-2 and V is TRBV29-1; 7 bases are shared with TRBD1. Looked up from germline, CDR1 is SQVTM and CDR2 is ANQGSEA. V was pared by 2 bases and J by 4 bases, with 7 bases of the junction left unmatched. The CDR3 totals 14 residues. The CDR3 nucleotides read TGCAGCGTTGAACGGCAGGGGGATGGCTATGGCTACACCTTC. This gives the protein CSVERQGDGYGYTF.

V usage is TRBV12-3 or TRBV12-4 and J usage is TRBJ2-7; D might be TRBD1 (6 bases). The CDR3 sequence is 14 residues long. Trimming stripped 6 bases from V and 3 bases from J, with 15 bases between. DNA of the CDR3: TGTGCCAGCAGACACAACACACAGGGCTACGAGCAGTACTTC. Its translation is CASRHNTQGYEQYF.

This chain connects TRBV19 to TRBJ2-7; possible D gene TRBD1, 5 bases. V shed 4 bases and J shed 6 bases, with 22 bases lying between them. The germline V gene encodes CDR1 LNHDA and CDR2 SQIVND (reference sequence). This CDR3 region has 16 residues. Here the CDR3 reads CASSTRRTTTSIEQYF. CDR3 sequence (DNA): TGTGCCAGTAGTACCCGGCGGACAACCACCTCAATCGAGCAGTACTTC.

For the CDR3, the DNA is TGTGCCAGCAGCTTGACAGGGGAAATGTCCCAGCATTTT. Protein product: CASSLTGEMSQHF. The V call is TRBV7-9, the J call TRBJ1-5; 8 positions agree with TRBD1. The junction had 6 bases not matched to a gene; V was cut back by 3 bases and J by 11 bases. The CDR3 totals 13 residues. The germline V gene encodes CDR1 SEHNR and CDR2 FQNEAQ (reference sequence).

This chain's CDR3 is CSATTGTGIQPQHF. The CDR3, as DNA: TGCAGTGCTACAACCGGGACAGGGATTCAGCCCCAGCATTTT. V is TRBV20-1 and J is TRBJ1-5; 9 positions match TRBD1. J gave up 6 bases and V 4 bases, and 7 bases lay outside the gene matches. The CDR3 loop spans 14 amino acids. Germline V lookup: CDR1 DFQATT, CDR2 SNEGSKA (reference sequence).

The chain links TRBV24-1 to TRBJ2-2, with TRBD1 as a possible D gene (6 bases). Germline values: CDR1 KGHDR, CDR2 SFDVKD. The V end lost 3 bases, the J end lost 1 base, and 11 bases lay between the germline ends. The CDR3 is made up of 16 amino acids. The CDR3 sequence: CATSDQNRVNTGELFF. The CDR3 region has the DNA TGTGCCACCAGTGATCAAAACAGGGTGAACACCGGGGAGCTGTTTTTT.

The chain links TRBV11-2 to TRBJ2-3, with 9 bases lining up with TRBD2. The CDR3 consists of 17 residues. In germline, CDR1 is SGHAT, CDR2 FQNNGV. J gave up 6 bases and V 1 base, and 11 bases lay outside the gene matches. CDR3 amino acids: CASSLVVSGGARDTQYF. The CDR3 DNA is TGTGCCAGCAGCTTAGTTGTTAGCGGGGGAGCCCGGGATACGCAGTATTTT.

The chain has TRBV11-2 and TRBJ2-1; 10 nucleotides align to TRBD2. Germline CDR1 reads SGHAT; CDR2 reads FQNNGV. The CDR3 is made up of 16 amino acids. The V and J ends lost 2 bases and 1 base, in that order; junction bases with no gene match: 2. CDR3 amino acids: CASSLLAGVSYNEQFF. The CDR3 region has the DNA TGTGCCAGCAGCTTACTAGCGGGGGTTTCCTACAATGAGCAGTTCTTC.

The V call is TRBV2, the J call TRBJ2-2; tentatively, D is TRBD1 (6 bases). This CDR3 has 15 residues. Germline V gene data show CDR1 as SNHLY and CDR2 as FYNNEI. Between the trimmed V and J ends, which lost 7 bases and 3 bases, there was a span of 15 bases. The CDR3: CASKNRVFDTGELFF. CDR3 sequence (DNA): TGTGCCAGCAAAAACAGGGTTTTCGACACCGGGGAGCTGTTTTTT. Together with reference TRBV2 and TRBJ2-2, the CDR3 gives the full variable domain: EPEVTQTPSHQVTQMGQEVILRCVPISNHLYFYWYRQILGQKVEFLVSFYNNEISEKSEIFDDQFSVERPDGSNFTLKIRSTKLEDSAMYFCASKNRVFDTGELFFGEGSRLTVL.

J is TRBJ1-6 and V is TRBV7-9; D may be TRBD1 (5 bases). This CDR3 region has 13 residues. Looked up from germline, CDR1 is SEHNR and CDR2 is FQNEAQ (reference sequence). Trimming shortened V by 5 bases and J by 8 bases, and 10 bases separated the two germline ends. CDR3 sequence: CASSPDSYSPLHF. CDR3 DNA sequence: TGTGCCAGCAGCCCCGACAGTTATTCACCCCTCCACTTT.

J is TRBJ2-1 and V is TRBV30, with D perhaps TRBD1 or TRBD2 (5 bases each). Germline CDR1 is GTSNPN and CDR2 is SVGIG (reference sequence). The V end was cut by 5 bases, the J end by 0 bases, with 14 bases between. The CDR3 is 15 residues long. In DNA form, the CDR3 reads TGTGCCTGGCAAACCGGGACGGGCTCCTACAATGAGCAGTTCTTC. This encodes CAWQTGTGSYNEQFF.

This clonotype was detected only once. This sequence joins TRBV25-1 and TRBJ2-2; the match to TRBD1 covers 8 bases. V lost 7 bases to trimming and J lost 3 bases; unmatched junction nucleotides: 4. The CDR3 consists of 14 residues. Germline loops: CDR1 MGHDK, CDR2 SYGVNS. CDR3 nucleotide sequence: TGTGCCAGCAAAGGACAGGGAGACACCGGGGAGCTGTTTTTT. Its protein product is CASKGQGDTGELFF.

V usage is TRBV5-1 and J usage is TRBJ2-5; D is undetermined. Germline V gives CDR1 SGHRS, CDR2 YFSETQ. The length of the CDR3 is 15 residues. Trimming shortened V by 2 bases and J by 8 bases, and 19 bases separated the two germline ends. The CDR3 loop reads CASSFPGQDSETQYF. In DNA form, the CDR3 reads TGCGCCAGCAGCTTTCCCGGGCAGGATTCAGAAACCCAGTACTTC.

This clonotype was seen only once. This rearrangement joins TRBV7-9 to TRBJ1-2; 8 nucleotides agree with TRBD1. V trimming: 5 bases; J trimming: 8 bases; junction bases outside the gene matches: 4. Germline V gene sequence: CDR1 SEHNR, CDR2 FQNEAQ (reference sequence). CDR3 length equals 12 residues. The CDR3 DNA is TGTGCCAGCAGCACCCGACAGGGGGGCTACACCTTC. This sequence encodes CASSTRQGGYTF.